This T cell receptor (beta chain) comes out of a study of human T cells and chemical hapten exposure. Overall study context: The patients were mostly female; they had alopecia areata, totalis or universalis.

Germline V gene sequence: CDR1 SGDLS, CDR2 YYNGEE. The CDR3 runs to 14 residues. The germline V and J ends were trimmed by 0 bases and 4 bases, with 10 bases remaining between them. This clonotype has at least ten counts. As for time point: pre-sensitization, week 0. Treatment specified: therapeutic diphenylcyclopropenone sensitization with weekly scalp DPC. Before extraction, the whole blood was not fractionated, and total RNA was taken from it. Via MiXCR, TCRdb re-called the RACE reads, giving one row per CDR3 protein. The data show over 300,000 distinct CDR3 sequences, approximately 5.1% seen once. The sequence came from a woman aged 45-59 years with alopecia areata. Some clones in this sample may be carry-over from other donors' samples. The specimen comprised whole blood, sampled in connection with sensitization to the hapten diphenylcyclopropenone (DPC). The chain employs TRBV9 and TRBJ1-1; D ambiguous. CDR3 nucleotide sequence: TGTGCCAGCAGCGTAGCGGATAAGGTCACTGAAGCTTTCTTT. It yields the protein CASSVADKVTEAFF.